This T cell receptor (beta chain) is drawn from a study of CD8 T cells in ankylosing spondylitis. V lost 7 bases to trimming and J lost 2 bases, with 13 bases between them. The CDR3 has 13 amino acids. Germline V lookup: CDR1 DFQATT, CDR2 SNEGSKA (reference sequence). This clonotype has at least ten counts. Its cognate antigen is unknown. One entry per CDR3 protein results from TCRdb running MiXCR on the 5' RACE reads. The repertoire has some 400,000 distinct CDR3 sequences, 20% to 25% of them found once; the top ten carry about 15%. Study-level findings and limits: Characteristic, it appeared, of ankylosing spondylitis blood was a TCR beta motif of several highly homologous variants. Previously reported in reactive arthritis synovial fluid and blood were some of the motif variants.

The receptor was derived from a male donor with ankylosing spondylitis. The sequenced sample was blood, either unsorted or a sorted T cell fraction (not recorded which). This sequence joins TRBV20-1 and TRBJ2-3; D ambiguous. DNA for the CDR3: TGCAGTGAAGCAAGAACTAACACAGATACGCAGTATTTT. The encoded protein is CSEARTNTDTQYF.